The 27 T cell receptor beta chains below come from one sample, sequenced in a study of cytomegalovirus exposure and HLA in healthy donors. Amplification used 60 Vbeta primers and 13 Jbeta primers. Sequencing used immunoSEQ multiplex PCR; TCRdb keeps in-frame clones, though not all of them. The sample has approximately 190,000 clones; around 75% are singletons. The specimen was PBMCs. The receptors come from a man aged 35 to 55 in good health and CMV-seropositive.

J is TRBJ1-5 and V is TRBV2; TRBD1 agrees at 7 bases. The CDR3 runs to 15 residues. With V trimmed by 6 bases and J by 7 bases, 12 bases remained unmatched. In germline, CDR1 is SNHLY, CDR2 FYNNEI. The DNA of the CDR3 is TGTGCCAGCAGCGCGCTGACAGGGATAGGCCAGCCCCAGCATTTT. This encodes CASSALTGIGQPQHF. The full variable domain, its missing parts supplied by reference TRBV2 and TRBJ1-5, is EPEVTQTPSHQVTQMGQEVILRCVPISNHLYFYWYRQILGQKVEFLVSFYNNEISEKSEIFDDQFSVERPDGSNFTLKIRSTKLEDSAMYFCASSALTGIGQPQHFGDGTRLSIL.

The chain employs TRBV27 and TRBJ2-1; D is perhaps TRBD2 (7 bases). Germline-derived CDR1 and CDR2 are MNHEY and SMNVEV (reference sequence). V dropped 5 bases and J dropped 9 bases, with 14 bases sitting between them. The CDR3 has 13 residues. CDR3 sequence: CASSGGGRGEQFF. Here the CDR3 DNA reads TGTGCCAGCAGTGGGGGGGGGCGGGGTGAGCAGTTCTTC.

The CDR3 loop is CASSFSRVRDEQYF. As DNA, the CDR3 is TGTGCCAGCAGCTTCTCAAGGGTCAGGGACGAGCAGTACTTC. J is TRBJ2-7 and V is TRBV7-6; possibly TRBD1 for D (5 bases). V lost 3 bases and J lost 5, with 14 bases in between. Germline V gives CDR1 SGHVS, CDR2 FNYEAQ. This CDR3 is 14 amino acids long. The variable domain in full, completed from reference TRBV7-6 and TRBJ2-7, reads GAGVSQSPRYKVTKRGQDVALRCDPISGHVSLYWYRQALGQGPEFLTYFNYEAQQDKSGLPNDRFSAERPEGSISTLTIQRTEQRDSAMYRCASSFSRVRDEQYFGPGTRLTVT.

The V call is TRBV7-2, the J call TRBJ2-2; D is unresolved. The CDR3 is 12 residues long. Germline V gives CDR1 SGHTA, CDR2 FQGNSA. Trimming took off 5 bases at V and 7 bases at J, with 8 bases between the two ends. In nucleotides, the CDR3 is TGTGCCAGCAGCCGTCCGGGCGGGGAGCTGTTTTTT. Translated: CASSRPGGELFF. The variable domain in full, with the rest retrieved from reference TRBV7-2 and TRBJ2-2, is GAGVSQSPSNKVTEKGKDVELRCDPISGHTALYWYRQSLGQGLEFLIYFQGNSAPDKSGLPSDRFSAERTGGSVSTLTIQRTQQEDSAVYLCASSRPGGELFFGEGSRLTVL.

The CDR3 region is CASSSPAGQAGWEQYF. In DNA form, the CDR3 reads TGTGCCAGCAGTTCACCGGCTGGACAGGCCGGCTGGGAGCAGTACTTC. The rearrangement links TRBV6-5 to TRBJ2-5; TRBD1 agrees at 7 bases. This CDR3 is 16 amino acids long. V gave up 4 bases and J gave up 11 bases; unmatched junction bases: 19. Looked up from germline, CDR1 is MNHEY and CDR2 is SVGAGI.

The chain uses TRBV10-2 and TRBJ2-3; 10 nucleotides align to TRBD2. From germline, CDR1 is WSHSY and CDR2 SAAADI. Trimming cost V 2 bases and J 1 base; bases outside gene matches: 9. The CDR3 contains 18 residues. CDR3 amino acids: CASSEKVAGGIGTDTQYF. As DNA, the CDR3 is TGCGCCAGCAGTGAGAAGGTAGCGGGGGGTATCGGCACAGATACGCAGTATTTT.

With respect to this clone: This specimen includes other DNA sequences encoding the same CDR3. Written as DNA, the CDR3 is TGTGCCAGCAGCTTAGTGCGGGGGTCCTACGAGCAGTACTTC. Translation gives CASSLVRGSYEQYF. The chain has TRBV11-2 and TRBJ2-7; 7 bases agree with TRBD2. The V and J ends lost 1 base and 1 base, in that order; junction bases with no gene match: 1. This CDR3 has 14 residues. CDR1 and CDR2 (germline): SGHAT, FQNNGV.

The V gene is TRBV10-3, the J gene TRBJ2-5; the D gene is possibly TRBD1 (5 bases). Germline CDR1 is ENHRY and CDR2 is SYGVKD. The CDR3 sequence is 13 residues long. Trimming cost V 3 bases and J 5 bases, with 10 bases left between them. The CDR3 nucleotides read TGTGCCATCAGTGACAGGGCGCAGGAGACCCAGTACTTC. Translation: CAISDRAQETQYF.

This clone occurred once. V gene TRBV5-1 combines with J gene TRBJ2-3; D perhaps matches TRBD2 (9 bases). Germline loops: CDR1 SGHRS, CDR2 YFSETQ. This CDR3 is 15 amino acids long. The V end was cut by 0 bases, the J end by 6 bases, with 14 bases between. The CDR3 spells CASSLVAGDRDTQYF. The CDR3 DNA is TGCGCCAGCAGCTTGGTAGCGGGGGACAGGGATACGCAGTATTTT.

This clone was detected only once. As DNA, the CDR3 is TGTGCCAGCGGCGGGGGGGTGATGAATTCACCCCTCCACTTT. Translating it yields CASGGGVMNSPLHF. V is TRBV6-5 and J is TRBJ1-6; a possible D gene is TRBD1 (5 bases). The CDR3 is made up of 14 amino acids. Germline lookup yields CDR1 MNHEY and CDR2 SVGAGI. V was shortened by 8 bases and J by 7 bases, with 15 bases between the two germline ends.

The chain combines TRBV5-6 with TRBJ2-7; a weak D match, TRBD2 (5 bases). Germline-derived CDR1 and CDR2 are SGHDT and YYEEEE. This CDR3 is built from 12 residues. V was cut by 0 bases and J by 6 bases, with 7 bases left in between. CDR3 sequence: CASSLASGEQYF. The CDR3 nucleotides read TGTGCCAGCAGCTTGGCCAGCGGCGAGCAGTACTTC.

This chain links TRBV7-6 with TRBJ1-4, with 10 bases fitting TRBD1. V trimming: 3 bases; J trimming: 5 bases; junction bases outside the gene matches: 3. Germline assignment: CDR1 SGHVS and CDR2 FNYEAQ. CDR3 length: 15 amino acids. CDR3 protein: CASSFRQGANEKLFF. The CDR3 DNA reads TGTGCCAGCAGCTTCCGACAGGGGGCGAATGAAAAACTGTTTTTT.

This clone was seen a handful of times. The chain links TRBV6-5 to TRBJ2-7, with 7 bases lining up with TRBD1. Germline CDR1 and CDR2: MNHEY and SVGAGI. The CDR3 consists of 15 residues. After removal of 6 bases from V and 3 bases from J, the junction contained 11 bases not matched to a gene. Written as DNA, the CDR3 is TGTGCCAGCAGAGCCCGGGACAGACAAGACTACGAGCAGTACTTC. This sequence encodes CASRARDRQDYEQYF.

This clone appeared once. This sequence joins TRBV7-8 and TRBJ2-7, with D hard to call. V was shortened by 1 base and J by 0 bases, with 16 bases between the two germline ends. The CDR3 is 17 amino acids. The germline V gene encodes CDR1 SGHVS and CDR2 FQNEAQ. CDR3 residues: CASSLGPPGSTSYEQYF. CDR3 DNA: TGTGCCAGCAGCTTAGGCCCACCGGGTTCTACCTCCTACGAGCAGTACTTC.

This chain connects TRBV5-1 to TRBJ1-1, with D uncertain. With 4 bases removed from V and 2 bases from J, the gap between germline ends came to 15 bases. The CDR3 runs to 15 residues. Germline assignment: CDR1 SGHRS and CDR2 YFSETQ. As DNA, the CDR3 is TGCGCCAGCAGCGAACCCACGGGTGGCAACACTGAAGCTTTCTTT. Translating it yields CASSEPTGGNTEAFF.

This chain joins TRBV10-3 and TRBJ2-3; 9 nucleotides match TRBD2. V shed 3 bases and J 1 base; nucleotides not matched to a gene: 5. Germline lookup yields CDR1 ENHRY and CDR2 SYGVKD. The CDR3 runs 16 residues. CDR3 nucleotides: TGTGCCATCAGTGATTCCGGGACTAGCCGCACAGATACGCAGTATTTT. This sequence encodes CAISDSGTSRTDTQYF.

The chain carries TRBV28 and TRBJ1-5; D is undetermined. CDR3 length: 15 residues. Looked up from germline, CDR1 is MDHEN and CDR2 is SYDVKM. The V end was cut by 2 bases, the J end by 4 bases, with 12 bases between. CDR3 DNA: TGTGCCAGCAGTTTACGCCCGGAGCAGAATCAGCCCCAGCATTTT. Its translation: CASSLRPEQNQPQHF. Full variable domain (remainder filled in from reference TRBV28 and TRBJ1-5): DVKVTQSSRYLVKRTGEKVFLECVQDMDHENMFWYRQDPGLGLRLIYFSYDVKMKEKGDIPEGYSVSREKKERFSLILESASTNQTSMYLCASSLRPEQNQPQHFGDGTRLSIL.

The V gene is TRBV5-4, the J gene TRBJ1-4; 8 bases map to TRBD1. Unmatched junction bases numbered 9, after V lost 4 bases and J lost 7 bases. CDR1 and CDR2 (germline): SGHNT, YYREEE (reference sequence). This CDR3 is built from 15 residues. CDR3 bases: TGTGCCAGCAGCCTTCGGACAGGGAAAGGTGAAAAACTGTTTTTT. It encodes CASSLRTGKGEKLFF.

The V gene is TRBV15, the J gene TRBJ2-7; D perhaps matches TRBD2 (7 bases). The CDR3 totals 14 residues. Germline V gene lookup returns CDR1 LNHNV and CDR2 YYDKDF (reference sequence). With 10 bases removed from V and 0 bases from J, the gap between germline ends came to 16 bases. The CDR3 DNA reads as TGTGCCAGCGGGGGCGGTGGTAGCTCCTACGAGCAGTACTTC. Translation: CASGGGGSSYEQYF.

CDR3 DNA: TGTGCCAGCAGCCAAACTAAGGATTCACCCCTCCACTTT. Translated: CASSQTKDSPLHF. This sequence joins TRBV14 and TRBJ1-6; unclear D gene. CDR1 and CDR2 from the germline V gene are SGHDN and FVKESK. V lost 2 bases, J lost 8 bases, and 7 bases lay in between. This CDR3 contains 13 residues.

CDR3 sequence: CASSLQGSLNTEAFF. The CDR3 DNA reads as TGTGCCAGCAGCTTGCAGGGAAGCTTGAACACTGAAGCTTTCTTT. The V gene is TRBV5-4, the J gene TRBJ1-1, with a possible D match to TRBD1 (5 bases). The CDR3 consists of 15 residues. From germline, CDR1 is SGHNT and CDR2 YYREEE (reference sequence). V lost 1 base, J lost 0 bases, and 10 bases lay in between.

The chain uses TRBV5-6 and TRBJ1-5; D unclear. The germline V gene has CDR1 SGHDT and CDR2 YYEEEE. The CDR3 sequence is 14 residues long. V lost 1 base, J lost 2 bases, and 7 bases lay in between. The CDR3 here is CASSLFVGNQPQHF. The CDR3 region has the DNA TGTGCCAGCAGCTTGTTCGTAGGCAATCAGCCCCAGCATTTT.

This chain joins TRBV2 and TRBJ1-4; TRBD1 matches at 8 bases. The CDR3 runs to 15 residues. The trim removed 3 bases at V and 7 bases at J, leaving 7 bases unmatched. Germline V lookup: CDR1 SNHLY, CDR2 FYNNEI. The DNA of the CDR3 is TGTGCCAGCAGTGACGGACAGGGTCGTCTTGAAAAACTGTTTTTT. This gives the protein CASSDGQGRLEKLFF.

The V gene is TRBV5-1, the J gene TRBJ2-5, with a weak D call TRBD2 (7 bases). This CDR3 comprises 15 residues. The germline CDR1 and CDR2 sequences are SGHRS and YFSETQ. V was clipped by 2 bases and J by 5 bases, with 16 bases between them. The CDR3, as DNA: TGCGCCAGCAGCTTTAACGGGGGGCCCGGGGAGACCCAGTACTTC. This encodes CASSFNGGPGETQYF.

The CDR3 reads CAWRQGTDTQYF. The CDR3 DNA follows: TGTGCCTGGAGACAGGGGACAGATACGCAGTATTTT. The chain couples TRBV30 to TRBJ2-3; TRBD1 agrees at 7 bases. There are 12 residues in the CDR3. CDR1 is GTSNPN and CDR2 is SVGIG in the germline V gene (reference sequence). V shed 3 bases, J shed 3 bases, and the junction held 0 bases outside the gene matches.

This chain links TRBV18 with TRBJ1-2; 7 bases fit TRBD1. CDR3 size: 14 residues. Per germline, CDR1 KGHSH and CDR2 LQKENI. The trim removed 4 bases at V and 2 bases at J, leaving 4 bases unmatched. The CDR3 DNA sequence: TGTGCCAGCTCACGGGACAGCGTGAACTATGGCTACACCTTC. It is translated as CASSRDSVNYGYTF.

The J gene is TRBJ2-7, the V gene TRBV13; maybe TRBD2 (5 bases). V lost 0 bases and J lost 5, with 11 bases in between. The CDR3 sequence is 14 residues long. Germline V lookup: CDR1 PRHDT, CDR2 FYEKMQ (reference sequence). CDR3 region: CASSLGLVSNEQYF. CDR3 in DNA: TGTGCCAGCAGCTTAGGACTAGTCAGCAACGAGCAGTACTTC. Complete variable domain (other parts from reference TRBV13 and TRBJ2-7): AAGVIQSPRHLIKEKRETATLKCYPIPRHDTVYWYQQGPGQDPQFLISFYEKMQSDKGSIPDRFSAQQFSDYHSELNMSSLELGDSALYFCASSLGLVSNEQYFGPGTRLTVT.